Listed below are T cell receptor beta chains from one sample, sequenced in a study of T cell responses to AZD1222 COVID-19 vaccine. Profiling relied on immunoSEQ multiplex PCR, and the TCRdb table lists in-frame clones only, not all of them. Here the sample table reports around 150,000 clones. The sample comprised peripheral blood. Every receptor here comes from an adult in good health. Each CDR3 is given with its conserved first and last residue. D genes are given only for firm matches.

V	D	J	length	CDR3	DNA
TRBV5-6	TRBD2	TRBJ2-3	16	CASSLLAGGQLDTQYF	TGTGCCAGCAGCTTGTTGGCGGGGGGACAATTGGATACGCAGTATTTT
TRBV5-1	.	TRBJ1-4	17	CASSSSPGLPTNEKLFF	TGCGCCAGCAGCTCGTCCCCGGGGTTACCAACTAATGAAAAACTGTTTTTT
TRBV7-8	.	TRBJ2-1	12	CASSLEIGGEFF	TGTGCCAGCAGCTTAGAGATAGGGGGGGAGTTCTTC
TRBV7-2	TRBD2	TRBJ2-3	17	CASSLGGLAGSTDTQYF	TGTGCCAGCAGCTTAGGAGGACTAGCGGGGAGCACAGATACGCAGTATTTT
TRBV24-1	.	TRBJ1-5	16	CATSGRQGDSNQPQHF	TGTGCCACCAGTGGGCGGCAGGGTGATAGCAATCAGCCCCAGCATTTT
TRBV3-1/TRBV3-2	TRBD1	TRBJ2-3	12	CASSRTGDTQYF	TGTGCCAGCAGCCGGACAGGAGATACGCAGTATTTT
TRBV4-3	TRBD1	TRBJ2-7	16	CASSQASGTGSYEQYF	TGCGCCAGCAGCCAAGCCTCCGGGACAGGGTCCTACGAGCAGTACTTC
TRBV2	.	TRBJ1-2	15	CASSEYLQGSDGYTF	TGTGCCAGCAGTGAATATCTCCAGGGAAGCGATGGCTACACCTTC
TRBV28	.	TRBJ1-5	17	CASSPLGTGYSNQPQHF	TGTGCCAGCAGTCCACTAGGGACGGGATATAGCAATCAGCCCCAGCATTTT
TRBV18	TRBD1	TRBJ2-5	13	CASSRDRAETQYF	TGTGCCAGCTCACGGGACAGGGCAGAGACCCAGTACTTC
TRBV9	.	TRBJ2-2	13	CASSIGGTGELFF	TGTGCCAGCAGCATCGGGGGTACCGGGGAGCTGTTTTTT
TRBV18	.	TRBJ1-1	15	CASSPLATMNTEAFF	TGTGCCAGCTCACCACTGGCCACCATGAACACTGAAGCTTTCTTT
TRBV5-1	.	TRBJ2-2	16	CASSLASTVLTGELFF	TGCGCCAGCAGCTTGGCCTCGACAGTACTTACCGGGGAGCTGTTTTTT
TRBV5-8	TRBD1	TRBJ1-2	16	CASSLDRGGLYYGYTF	TGTGCCAGCAGCTTGGACAGGGGCGGACTATACTATGGCTACACCTTC
TRBV24-1	TRBD1	TRBJ1-2	20	CATSHPPGQGTGGSNYGYTF	TGTGCCACCAGCCACCCTCCGGGACAGGGGACGGGGGGATCTAACTATGGCTACACCTTC
TRBV6-5	.	TRBJ1-1	10	CASTMTEAFF	TGTGCCAGCACAATGACTGAAGCTTTCTTT
TRBV2	TRBD1	TRBJ2-5	16	CASCGGTGAGYETQYF	TGTGCCAGCTGTGGGGGGACAGGGGCGGGGTATGAGACCCAGTACTTC
TRBV2	.	TRBJ2-1	14	CASRGGVSYNEQFF	TGTGCCAGCAGGGGCGGGGTCTCCTACAATGAGCAGTTCTTC
TRBV2	.	TRBJ1-3	14	CASRGAGPGNTIYF	TGTGCCAGCAGGGGCGCAGGGCCGGGAAACACCATATATTTT
TRBV19	.	TRBJ1-5	15	CASSPRLSVNQPQHF	TGTGCCAGTAGTCCCCGGCTATCCGTTAATCAGCCCCAGCATTTT
TRBV3-1/TRBV3-2	.	TRBJ1-6	15	CASSQDRGYNSPLHF	TGTGCCAGCAGCCAAGATCGGGGTTATAATTCACCCCTCCACTTT
TRBV5-1	.	TRBJ1-4	15	CASSLDSLQFEKLFF	TGCGCCAGCAGCTTGGACAGCCTACAGTTTGAAAAACTGTTTTTT
TRBV5-5	.	TRBJ1-1	15	CASSSRVGENTEAFF	TGTGCCAGCAGCTCGCGTGTGGGGGAGAACACTGAAGCTTTCTTT
TRBV3-1/TRBV3-2	.	TRBJ2-5	15	CASSPEAQGQETQYF	TGTGCCAGCAGCCCCGAAGCTCAGGGGCAAGAGACCCAGTACTTC
TRBV28	.	TRBJ1-1	14	CASPSGGWDTEAFF	TGTGCCAGCCCCTCGGGAGGGTGGGACACTGAAGCTTTCTTT
TRBV20-1	TRBD2	TRBJ2-3	19	CSASYISGTSGGPGDTQYF	TGCAGTGCTAGTTATATTTCCGGGACTAGCGGGGGGCCCGGAGATACGCAGTATTTT
TRBV7-9	.	TRBJ2-5	13	CASRPGGQETQYF	TGTGCCAGCCGCCCTGGGGGGCAAGAGACCCAGTACTTC
TRBV9	.	TRBJ2-3	16	CASSGGLRDARDTQYF	TGTGCCAGCAGCGGGGGACTCCGGGACGCCCGGGATACGCAGTATTTT
TRBV6-5	.	TRBJ1-2	13	CASSFVHRYGYTF	TGTGCCAGCAGTTTCGTCCACCGCTATGGCTACACCTTC
TRBV28	TRBD1	TRBJ1-5	14	CASSSRQGGQPQHF	TGTGCCAGCAGTTCAAGACAGGGGGGTCAGCCCCAGCATTTT
TRBV6-6	.	TRBJ1-1	16	CASSYSRGSGNTEAFF	TGTGCCAGCAGTTACTCGAGAGGGTCGGGTAACACTGAAGCTTTCTTT
TRBV27	.	TRBJ1-5	15	CASSLSLRGNQPQHF	TGTGCCAGCAGTTTATCCCTCAGGGGAAATCAGCCCCAGCATTTT
TRBV4-1	TRBD1	TRBJ1-2	16	CASSQDLWTGWYGYTF	TGCGCCAGCAGCCAAGACCTCTGGACAGGGTGGTATGGCTACACCTTC
TRBV5-4	TRBD1	TRBJ2-7	14	CASSTTGAGYEQYF	TGTGCCAGCAGCACGACAGGGGCTGGCTACGAGCAGTACTTC
TRBV14	.	TRBJ2-5	15	CASSQALGRGETQYF	TGTGCCAGCAGCCAAGCCTTAGGACGGGGAGAGACCCAGTACTTC
TRBV13	.	TRBJ1-3	15	CASRSDMGTGNTIYF	TGTGCCAGCAGATCCGACATGGGGACTGGAAACACCATATATTTT
TRBV10-2	.	TRBJ2-1	11	CASSEGARQFF	TGCGCCAGCAGTGAAGGTGCAAGGCAGTTCTTC
TRBV2	.	TRBJ2-3	15	CASSGLRSNTDTQYF	TGTGCCAGCAGTGGGCTCAGGAGTAACACAGATACGCAGTATTTT
TRBV28	.	TRBJ1-4	15	CASSQTGRGNEKLFF	TGTGCCAGCAGTCAAACAGGGAGGGGGAATGAAAAACTGTTTTTT
TRBV27	.	TRBJ2-3	14	CASSFRWGTDTQYF	TGTGCCAGCAGTTTCCGTTGGGGCACAGATACGCAGTATTTT
TRBV29-1	TRBD1	TRBJ2-7	14	CSVGGRGLPAEQYF	TGCAGCGTTGGGGGCAGGGGGCTACCGGCCGAGCAGTACTTC
TRBV14	.	TRBJ1-2	14	CASSRRVADYGYTF	TGTGCCAGCAGCCGGAGGGTTGCAGACTATGGCTACACCTTC
TRBV19	.	TRBJ1-1	14	CASSIPRENTEAFF	TGTGCCAGTAGTATCCCCAGGGAGAACACTGAAGCTTTCTTT
TRBV12-5	.	TRBJ1-4	13	CASGSQSNEKLFF	TGTGCTAGTGGTTCGCAGAGTAATGAAAAACTGTTTTTT